This entry lists 9 T cell receptor beta chains sequenced from one sample in a study of cytomegalovirus exposure and HLA in healthy donors. Both 60 Vbeta primers and 13 Jbeta primers went into the PCR. This table comes from immunoSEQ multiplex PCR, and its TCRdb copy is limited to in-frame clones, with some not included. The sample gives about 82,000 clones, approximately 81% of which show up once; roughly 6.1% is in the top ten. Specimen: PBMCs. The receptors were gathered from a woman in her fifties or sixties in good health and CMV-seropositive.

V usage is TRBV2 and J usage is TRBJ1-5; 7 bases are a match to TRBD1. The trim removed 4 bases at V and 3 bases at J, leaving 3 bases unmatched. The germline gives CDR1 SNHLY, CDR2 FYNNEI. The CDR3 has 14 residues. The CDR3 DNA sequence: TGTGCCAGCAGTGGGGGACAGTCCAATCAGCCCCAGCATTTT. It yields the protein CASSGGQSNQPQHF.

The sample holds one count of this clone. J is TRBJ2-2 and V is TRBV2, with 7 bases aligning to TRBD1. The V segment lost 6 bases and the J segment 2 bases; nucleotides outside the gene matches: 3. CDR1 and CDR2 (germline): SNHLY, FYNNEI. The CDR3 length is 14 residues. CDR3 sequence reads: CASRGTANTGELFF. The CDR3 DNA sequence: TGTGCCAGCAGGGGGACAGCTAACACCGGGGAGCTGTTTTTT.

The rearrangement uses TRBV30 and TRBJ2-1, with 11 positions matching TRBD2. The germline V gene encodes CDR1 GTSNPN and CDR2 SVGIG (reference sequence). CDR3 length: 15 amino acids. V was clipped by 0 bases and J by 4 bases; unmatched bases: 2. CDR3: CAWSVRLAGYNEQFF. The CDR3 nucleotides read TGTGCCTGGAGTGTTAGACTAGCGGGATACAATGAGCAGTTCTTC.

This clone occurred once. This chain connects TRBV29-1 to TRBJ2-5, with 9 bases aligning to TRBD1. The CDR3 extends over 13 amino acids. V lost 6 bases to trimming and J lost 7 bases; unmatched junction nucleotides: 9. Germline lookup yields CDR1 SQVTM and CDR2 ANQGSEA. The CDR3 is CSVSTGGMGTQYF. The CDR3 DNA is TGCAGCGTCTCCACAGGGGGCATGGGGACCCAGTACTTC.

This clone was recorded a few times. The chain combines TRBV7-2 with TRBJ2-7, with 10 bases identical to TRBD2. The germline V gene encodes CDR1 SGHTA and CDR2 FQGNSA. V dropped 3 bases and J dropped 1; count of bases not matched to a gene: 12. The CDR3 consists of 18 residues. CDR3 in DNA: TGTGCCAGCAGCTTTAAGGGGTCTAGCGGGAGTGGTTCCTACGAGCAGTACTTC. Residues: CASSFKGSSGSGSYEQYF.

This clone turned up a few times. The chain joins TRBV19 to TRBJ1-5; D gene uncertain. This CDR3 contains 14 residues. Trimming shortened V by 1 base and J by 7 bases, and 11 bases separated the two germline ends. The germline V gene encodes CDR1 LNHDA and CDR2 SQIVND (reference sequence). The CDR3 protein is CASSIGTNSQPQHF. The CDR3, as DNA: TGTGCCAGTAGTATAGGTACAAATAGCCAGCCCCAGCATTTT.

This clone came up once. The V gene is TRBV10-3, the J gene TRBJ1-1; D is undetermined. V lost 2 bases to trimming and J lost 4 bases, with 8 bases between them. Per germline, CDR1 ENHRY and CDR2 SYGVKD. CDR3 length equals 13 residues. The CDR3 region is CAISEEELTEAFF. CDR3 nucleotides: TGTGCCATCAGTGAGGAAGAACTCACTGAAGCTTTCTTT.

V and J are TRBV28 and TRBJ1-2; TRBD1 matches at 7 bases. This CDR3 region has 13 residues. Looked up from germline, CDR1 is MDHEN and CDR2 is SYDVKM. Trimming at V came to 5 bases and at J to 8 bases, leaving 8 bases not matched to a gene. CDR3 region: CASSPRGGRGYTF. CDR3 DNA sequence: TGTGCCAGCAGTCCCAGAGGGGGCAGAGGCTACACCTTC.

This sequence joins TRBV27 and TRBJ2-1, with a tentative D call TRBD1 (6 bases). CDR1 and CDR2 from the germline V gene are MNHEY and SMNVEV (reference sequence). This CDR3 region has 16 residues. Trimming left V 3 bases short and J 0 bases short, with 12 bases between. CDR3 amino acids: CASSFSGQSSYNEQFF. The CDR3 DNA sequence: TGTGCCAGCAGTTTTTCCGGACAGAGCTCCTACAATGAGCAGTTCTTC.